This T cell receptor beta chain was documented in a study of blood T cell repertoires in COVID-19. Study as a whole: Whether acute or convalescent, the COVID-19 samples came from the United States, Italy and Spain. Nucleic acid was either cDNA or gDNA, and it came from T cells, B-cell-depleted T cells, or PBMCs.

Generated by immunoSEQ multiplex PCR, the TCRdb table keeps only in-frame clones and is missing some. The sample carries tens of thousands of clones, about 87% recorded once. The CDR3 loop spans 16 amino acids. Per the germline V gene, CDR1 is SGHTA and CDR2 is FQGNSA. The V gene end was trimmed by 2 bases and the J gene end by 4 bases; junction bases not matched to a gene: 9. The sample holds a few counts of this clone. The chain recombines TRBV7-2 with TRBJ2-7; 9 nucleotides match TRBD1. Sequencing used peripheral blood. This receptor was obtained from a human donor in a cohort sampled during active COVID-19. This chain's CDR3 is CASSLKRTGATYEQYF. The CDR3 DNA follows: TGTGCCAGCAGCTTAAAACGGACAGGGGCCACTTACGAGCAGTACTTC.